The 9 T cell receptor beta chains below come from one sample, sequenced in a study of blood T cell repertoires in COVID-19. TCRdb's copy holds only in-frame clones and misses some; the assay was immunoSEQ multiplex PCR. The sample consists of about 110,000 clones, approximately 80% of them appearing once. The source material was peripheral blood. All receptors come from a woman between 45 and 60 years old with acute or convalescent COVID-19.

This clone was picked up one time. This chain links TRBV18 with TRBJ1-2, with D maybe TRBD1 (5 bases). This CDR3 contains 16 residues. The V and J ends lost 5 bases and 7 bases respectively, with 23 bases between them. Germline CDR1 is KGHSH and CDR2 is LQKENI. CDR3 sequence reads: CASSLEGRAELPGYTF. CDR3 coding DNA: TGTGCCAGCTCATTGGAGGGCAGGGCTGAGCTACCTGGCTACACCTTC.

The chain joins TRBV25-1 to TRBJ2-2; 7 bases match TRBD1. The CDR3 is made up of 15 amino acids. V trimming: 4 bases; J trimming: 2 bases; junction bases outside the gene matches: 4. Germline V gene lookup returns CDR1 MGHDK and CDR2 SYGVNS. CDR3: CASSVRGLNTGELFF. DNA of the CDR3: TGTGCCAGCAGTGTAAGGGGGCTAAACACCGGGGAGCTGTTTTTT. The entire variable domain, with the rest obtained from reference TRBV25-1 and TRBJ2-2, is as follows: EADIYQTPRYLVIGTGKKITLECSQTMGHDKMYWYQQDPGMELHLIHYSYGVNSTEKGDLSSESTVSRIRTEHFPLTLESARPSHTSQYLCASSVRGLNTGELFFGEGSRLTVL.

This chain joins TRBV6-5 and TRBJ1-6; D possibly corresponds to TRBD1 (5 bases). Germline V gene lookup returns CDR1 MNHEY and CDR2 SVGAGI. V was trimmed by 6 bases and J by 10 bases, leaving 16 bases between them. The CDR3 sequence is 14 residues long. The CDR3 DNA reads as TGTGCCAGCAGCCCACAGGTCCTCGGGTCACCCCTCCACTTT. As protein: CASSPQVLGSPLHF.

In DNA form, the CDR3 reads TGTGCCAGCAGGCCTGGACACTACGAGCAGTACTTC. This gives the protein CASRPGHYEQYF. The chain uses TRBV2 and TRBJ2-7; TRBD1 might be the D (5 bases). V shed 6 bases and J shed 3 bases, with 9 bases lying between them. In germline, CDR1 is SNHLY, CDR2 FYNNEI. This CDR3 comprises 12 residues.

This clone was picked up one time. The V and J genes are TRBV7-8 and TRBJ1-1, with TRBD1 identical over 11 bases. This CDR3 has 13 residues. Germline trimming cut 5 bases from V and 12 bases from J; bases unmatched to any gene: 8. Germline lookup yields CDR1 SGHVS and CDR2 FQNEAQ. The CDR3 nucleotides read TGTGCCAGCAGCCCCGGACAGGGGGCGCCGTCTTTCTTT. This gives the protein CASSPGQGAPSFF. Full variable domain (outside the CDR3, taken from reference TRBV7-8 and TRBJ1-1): GAGVSQSPRYKVAKRGQDVALRCDPISGHVSLFWYQQALGQGPEFLTYFQNEAQLDKSGLPSDRFFAERPEGSVSTLKIQRTQQEDSAVYLCASSPGQGAPSFFGQGTRLTVV.

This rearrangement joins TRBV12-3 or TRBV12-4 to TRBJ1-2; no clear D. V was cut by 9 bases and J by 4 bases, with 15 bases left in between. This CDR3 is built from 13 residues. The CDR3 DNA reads TGTGCCAGTGCTTTAGGACTAAGCTATGGCTACACCTTC. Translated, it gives CASALGLSYGYTF.

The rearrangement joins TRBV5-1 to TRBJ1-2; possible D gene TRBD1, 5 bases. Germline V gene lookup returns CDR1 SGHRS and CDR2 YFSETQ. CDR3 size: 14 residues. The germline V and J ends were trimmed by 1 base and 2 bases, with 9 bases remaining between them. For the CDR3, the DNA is TGCGCCAGCAGCTTGACCGCAGGGAACTATGGCTACACCTTC. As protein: CASSLTAGNYGYTF.

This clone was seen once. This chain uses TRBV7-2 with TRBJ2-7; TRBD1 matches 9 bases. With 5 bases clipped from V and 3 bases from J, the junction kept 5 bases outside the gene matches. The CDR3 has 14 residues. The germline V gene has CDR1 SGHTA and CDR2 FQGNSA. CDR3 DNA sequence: TGTGCCAGCAGCCGGACAGGGGACTTCTACGAGCAGTACTTC. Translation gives CASSRTGDFYEQYF.

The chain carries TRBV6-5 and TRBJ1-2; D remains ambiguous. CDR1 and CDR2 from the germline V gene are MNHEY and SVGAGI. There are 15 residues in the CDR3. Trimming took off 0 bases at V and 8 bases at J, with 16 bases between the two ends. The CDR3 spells CASSYSQPGKEGYTF. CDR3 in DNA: TGTGCCAGCAGTTACTCGCAGCCGGGGAAAGAGGGCTACACCTTC.